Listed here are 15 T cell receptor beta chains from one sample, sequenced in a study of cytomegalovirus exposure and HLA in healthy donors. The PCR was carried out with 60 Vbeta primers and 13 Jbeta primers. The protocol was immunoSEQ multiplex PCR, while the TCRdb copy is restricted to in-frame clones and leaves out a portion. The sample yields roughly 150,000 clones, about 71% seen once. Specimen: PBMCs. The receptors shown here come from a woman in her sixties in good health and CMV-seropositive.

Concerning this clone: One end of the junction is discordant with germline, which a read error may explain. CDR3: CASSLTRLRGDTQYF. Here the CDR3 DNA reads TGTGCTAGCAGCTTGACGAGGTTACGGGGGGATACGCAGTATTTT. The genes are TRBV7-7 and TRBJ2-3; perhaps TRBD2 as D (6 bases). Germline CDR1 SSHAT, CDR2 FNYEAQ (reference sequence). The CDR3 is 15 residues long.

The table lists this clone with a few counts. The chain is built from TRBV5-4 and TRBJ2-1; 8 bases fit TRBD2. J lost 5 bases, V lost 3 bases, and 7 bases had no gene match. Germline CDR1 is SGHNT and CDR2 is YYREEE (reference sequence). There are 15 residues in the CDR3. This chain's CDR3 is CASSWGLVGNNEQFF. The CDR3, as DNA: TGTGCCAGCAGCTGGGGACTAGTGGGTAACAATGAGCAGTTCTTC.

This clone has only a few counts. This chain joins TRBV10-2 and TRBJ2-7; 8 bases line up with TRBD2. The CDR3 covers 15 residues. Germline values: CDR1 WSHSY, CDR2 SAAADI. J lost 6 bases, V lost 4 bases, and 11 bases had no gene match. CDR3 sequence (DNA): TGCGCCAGCAGTGCCAGCGGGAGAGCCTCGGGCGAGCAGTACTTC. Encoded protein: CASSASGRASGEQYF.

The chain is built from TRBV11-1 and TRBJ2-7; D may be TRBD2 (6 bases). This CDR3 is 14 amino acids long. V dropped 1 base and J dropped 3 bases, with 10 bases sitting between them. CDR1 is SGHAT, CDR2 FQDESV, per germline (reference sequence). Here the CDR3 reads CASSLGTKDYEQYF. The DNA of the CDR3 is TGTGCCAGCAGCTTAGGGACTAAGGACTACGAGCAGTACTTC.

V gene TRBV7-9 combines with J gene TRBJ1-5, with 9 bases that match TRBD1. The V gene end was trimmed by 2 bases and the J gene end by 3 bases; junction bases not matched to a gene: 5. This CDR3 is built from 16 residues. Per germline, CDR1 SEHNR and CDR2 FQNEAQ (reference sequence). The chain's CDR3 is CASSLSGTGNNQPQHF. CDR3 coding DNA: TGTGCCAGCAGCTTATCCGGGACAGGGAACAATCAGCCCCAGCATTTT.

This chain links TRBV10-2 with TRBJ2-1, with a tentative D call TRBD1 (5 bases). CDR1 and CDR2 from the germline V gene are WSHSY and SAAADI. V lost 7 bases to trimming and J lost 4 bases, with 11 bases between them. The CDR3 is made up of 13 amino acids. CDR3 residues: CASMGDSYNEQFF. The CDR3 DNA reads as TGCGCCAGCATGGGTGACAGTTACAATGAGCAGTTCTTC.

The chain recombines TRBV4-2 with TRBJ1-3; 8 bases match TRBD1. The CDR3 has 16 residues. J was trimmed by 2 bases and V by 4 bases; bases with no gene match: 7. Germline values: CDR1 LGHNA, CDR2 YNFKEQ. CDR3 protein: CASSPIGQGAGNTIYF. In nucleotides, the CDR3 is TGTGCCAGCAGCCCGATAGGACAGGGAGCTGGAAACACCATATATTTT.

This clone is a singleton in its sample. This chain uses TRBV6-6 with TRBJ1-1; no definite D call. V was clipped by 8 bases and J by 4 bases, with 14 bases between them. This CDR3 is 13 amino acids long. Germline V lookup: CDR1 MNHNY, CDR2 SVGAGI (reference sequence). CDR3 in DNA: TGTGCCAGCGAGCGGGAGGAGGGCACTGAAGCTTTCTTT. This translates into CASEREEGTEAFF.

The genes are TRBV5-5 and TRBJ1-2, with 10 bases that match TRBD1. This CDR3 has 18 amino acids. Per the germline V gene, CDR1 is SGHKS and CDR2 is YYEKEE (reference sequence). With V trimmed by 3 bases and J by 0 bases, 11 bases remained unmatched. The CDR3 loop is CASSSLSRDRGSNYGYTF. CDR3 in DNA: TGTGCCAGCAGCTCTCTCTCCCGGGACAGGGGATCTAACTATGGCTACACCTTC.

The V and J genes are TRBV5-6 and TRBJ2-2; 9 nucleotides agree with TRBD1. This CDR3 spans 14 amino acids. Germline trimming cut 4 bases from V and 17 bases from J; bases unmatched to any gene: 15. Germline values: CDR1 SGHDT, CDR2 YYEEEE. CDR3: CASSQRDRDYGVFF. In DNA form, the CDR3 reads TGTGCCAGCAGCCAGAGGGACAGGGATTACGGGGTATTTTTT.

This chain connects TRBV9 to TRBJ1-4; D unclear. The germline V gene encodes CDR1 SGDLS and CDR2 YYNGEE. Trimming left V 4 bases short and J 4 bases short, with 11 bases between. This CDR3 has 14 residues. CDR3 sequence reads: CASSRGSFNEKLFF. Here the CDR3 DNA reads TGTGCCAGCAGCCGGGGAAGCTTTAATGAAAAACTGTTTTTT.

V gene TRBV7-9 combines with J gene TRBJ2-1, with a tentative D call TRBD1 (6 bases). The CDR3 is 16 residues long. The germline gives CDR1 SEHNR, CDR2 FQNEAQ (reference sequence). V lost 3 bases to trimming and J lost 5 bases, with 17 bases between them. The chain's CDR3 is CASSFLGLGHNNEQFF. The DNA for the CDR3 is TGTGCCAGCAGCTTTCTTGGGCTGGGACATAACAATGAGCAGTTCTTC.

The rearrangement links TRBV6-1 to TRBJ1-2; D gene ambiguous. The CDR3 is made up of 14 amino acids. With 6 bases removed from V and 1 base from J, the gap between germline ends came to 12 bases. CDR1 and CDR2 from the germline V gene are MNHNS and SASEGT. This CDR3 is CASRTGSNNYGYTF. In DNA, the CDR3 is TGTGCCAGCAGGACTGGTTCCAATAACTATGGCTACACCTTC.

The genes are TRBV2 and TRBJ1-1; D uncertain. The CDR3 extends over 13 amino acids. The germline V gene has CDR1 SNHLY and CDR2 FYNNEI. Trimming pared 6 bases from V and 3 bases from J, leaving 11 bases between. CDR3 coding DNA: TGTGCCAGCAGAGCGGCGGTCTACACTGAAGCTTTCTTT. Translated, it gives CASRAAVYTEAFF.

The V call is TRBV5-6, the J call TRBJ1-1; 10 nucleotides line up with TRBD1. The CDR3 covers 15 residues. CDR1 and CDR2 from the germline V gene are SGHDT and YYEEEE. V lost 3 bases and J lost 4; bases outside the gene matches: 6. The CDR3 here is CASSSGQGGATEAFF. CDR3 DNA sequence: TGTGCCAGCAGCTCCGGACAGGGGGGGGCCACTGAAGCTTTCTTT.